This T cell receptor beta chain was obtained from a study of T-cell reconstitution after alpha-beta-depleted transplantation in children. Study-level points and caveats: Among T cells one year after transplant, newly produced cells accounted for most counts and diversity. Two months or so post-transplant, alpha-beta T cells reportedly derived from several hundred expanded graft clones. Surviving recipient T cells and thymic progenitors produced the high day-60 TCRbeta diversity seen in some patients.

Preparing the TCRbeta library involved the use of unique molecular identifiers. From the PCR reads, TCRdb called clonotypes with MiXCR, one entry per CDR3 protein. This sample has fewer than 750,000 distinct CDR3 sequences, with roughly a quarter found just once. On this clonotype itself: Its matching antigen is unknown.

The germline CDR1 and CDR2 sequences are SGHRS and YFSETQ. This CDR3 region has 14 residues. With V trimmed by 4 bases and J by 10 bases, 7 bases remained unmatched. This clonotype was obtained from a boy under three years old with Wiskott-Aldrich syndrome, due to receive a stem cell transplant. Sequenced material: PBMCs, taken before TCRalphabeta/CD19-depleted stem cell transplant. The genes are TRBV5-1 and TRBJ2-2; 10 nucleotides agree with TRBD2. CDR3 coding DNA: TGCGCCAGCAGCCCAGGCCTAGCGGGAGAGGAGCTGTTTTTT. Amino acids: CASSPGLAGEELFF.